The T cell receptor (beta chain) under discussion was sequenced for a study of blood T cell repertoires in COVID-19. Whole-study context: The United States, Italy and Spain were the sources of the acute and convalescent COVID-19 samples. The analysed material was cDNA or gDNA that came from T cells, B-cell-depleted T cells, or PBMCs.

Details on this clone: The same CDR3 also results from other DNA sequences found in this sample.

Sequencing used immunoSEQ multiplex PCR; TCRdb keeps in-frame clones, though not all of them. The repertoire includes some 350,000 clones, nearly 90% of them detected once, and 6.5% sits in the top ten. This clonotype was obtained from a man between 18 and 29 years old with active or convalescent COVID-19. Sequencing was carried out using peripheral blood.

The CDR3 nucleotides read TGTGCCAGCAGAGGGGGCACTGAAGCTTTCTTT. It encodes CASRGGTEAFF. V is TRBV3-1 (or the pseudogene TRBV3-2) and J is TRBJ1-1; D is perhaps TRBD1 (6 bases). The CDR3 extends over 11 amino acids. V was clipped by 6 bases and J by 4 bases, with 6 bases between them. The germline CDR1 and CDR2 sequences are LGHDT and YNNKEL (reference sequence).